This TCR beta chain was sequenced in a study of blood T cells in healthy people across ages (dated by TCRdb to about 2015). For the study in its entirety: In model experiments, template switching captured roughly one uniquely barcoded TCR beta cDNA molecule for every two T cells. Using the same blood draw, the study looked at two additional independent replicas of 1 million unique cDNA reads for two donors, one aged 18 to 30 and the other aged 80 or older. The study measured age-related changes in TCR beta repertoire diversity using deep sequencing normalized with unique cDNA molecular identifiers. Donors were grouped into four age groups: young (average roughly 17 years), middle-aged (around 39), aged (around 66) and long-lived (around 80). General findings and caveats noted by the study authors: Because donor CMV infection status was unknown, age-related changes in expanded clonotypes were potentially confounded. Observed TCR beta diversity per million T cells fell roughly linearly with age, and a significant reduction was already apparent by age roughly 40. Estimates of total diversity based on one million sequenced T cells were regarded as lower bounds and as underestimates. There was a strong correlation between observed TCR beta diversity and the percentage of naive T cells measured by flow cytometry. Compared with the aged group, the long-lived group had more naive CD4+ T cells, fewer expanded clones and increased TCR diversity, suggesting age selection. Conclusive comparison of naive and antigen-experienced compartments was prevented by the profiling of bulk unsorted PBMCs.

Cut back by 3 bases and 3 bases, the V and J ends lie 17 bases apart. CDR1 MDHEN and CDR2 SYDVKM are derived from the germline V gene. The CDR3 measures 16 amino acids from cysteine to phenylalanine. The entry retains the CDR3 DNA only, 48 bases that are in frame from base 1. Donors were around 37 systemically healthy Caucasian individuals from Russia aged 6 to 90 years. Each donor gave 8 to 10 milliliters of peripheral blood, drawn into EDTA-treated Vacutainer tubes. Ficoll-Paque density-gradient centrifugation was used to isolate PBMCs, with at least 6.5 million per sample. Total RNA, at least 6 micrograms per sample, was extracted from PBMCs with Trizol reagent. For every donor, an aliquot of PBMCs went through flow cytometry to measure the percentages of naive CD45RAhigh/CD27high T cells. Library construction relied on 5' RACE. The instrument given in TCRdb is Illumina HiSeq 2500. A second PCR of 7 to 11 cycles was run with a J-beta primer mix and a sample-barcoded 5' primer. A unique molecular identifier was introduced onto each TCR beta cDNA molecule by a template-switch 5' adaptor carrying 12 random nucleotides. Each sample yielded at least 2.5 million CDR3-containing paired-end reads. First-strand cDNA was synthesized from all RNA with the Mint cDNA synthesis kit, primed by a TRBC-specific oligonucleotide. Following uracil-DNA glycosylase treatment, a first 18-cycle PCR with universal primers M1SS and BC2_uni_R was performed on all cDNA. The study's processing was this. Each sample was normalized by randomly selecting 1 million high-quality reads, each carrying a distinct molecular identifier. Instead of being binned into consensus sequences, reads that shared molecular identifiers were thrown out. MiTCR, run with a Q25 quality threshold and the strictest error-elimination algorithm, handled CDR3 identification, clonotype clustering and error correction. A nonparametric unseen species model with Euler transformation was used to estimate lower-bound total TCR beta diversity. Using fastp at Q25 and MiXCR, TCRdb reprocessed the public reads and kept productive beta chains. Rows with a matching CDR3 protein are joined into one entry that keeps the most common DNA and genes. The V and J calls here are based on TCRdb, not the publication. The sample yields around 1,000,000 distinct CDR3 sequences; under 30% were counted once. The ten largest clones add up to approximately 0.75% of the sample.

The count of this clonotype is one. Its antigen specificity is not known. Base qualities are not at hand, and no much larger clone is one base apart. The same specimen was also included in a second study, on T cells of mothers and their children. That second report states: Nine systemically healthy Caucasian individuals served as donors, namely three mothers together with their six children. cDNA synthesis used all of the extracted RNA, with around 1.4 ug of RNA in each 15 ul reaction. In the second PCR, the M1S primer introduced both the sample barcodes and 2-4 random nucleotides. Each mother yielded over 9.5 million TCR beta CDR3 reads and each child some 3 million reads. In both related and unrelated pairs, thymic selection shapes the output of TCR recombination in a similar way, with inherited differences having only a minor effect. Normalized repertoire overlap was always slightly but never significantly higher in related than unrelated mother-child pairs. Persistent microchimeric T cell clones were not detected, at a sensitivity of roughly 100 clones per million clonotypes. The study used deep NGS to compare TCR beta repertoires of mothers and children, seeking features distinguishing related mother-child pairs from unrelated individuals. Mothers averaged about 37 +/- 4 years of age and children averaged around 10 +/- 4 years. After adapters were ligated using NEBNext reagents, the libraries underwent 100+100 nt paired-end sequencing on an Illumina HiSeq 2000. To prevent cross-contamination, the mother and child libraries were prepared one month apart and sequenced in separate runs. Between roughly 500,000 and 2,000,000 distinct TCR beta clonotypes were identified per donor. Naive TCR beta clonotypes were estimated from low-frequency clonotypes matched to each donor's FACS-determined naive share, without sorting.

Sequences were obtained from blood. The TCR comes from a girl aged 2 to 10 in good health. The chain joins TRBV28 to TRBJ1-2; TRBD1 is a possible D gene, resting on 5 matching bases. The DNA sequence is TGTGCCAGCAGTTTGTCTGCGATCTTAGGGGACTATGGCTACACCTTC. The encoded protein is CASSLSAILGDYGYTF.